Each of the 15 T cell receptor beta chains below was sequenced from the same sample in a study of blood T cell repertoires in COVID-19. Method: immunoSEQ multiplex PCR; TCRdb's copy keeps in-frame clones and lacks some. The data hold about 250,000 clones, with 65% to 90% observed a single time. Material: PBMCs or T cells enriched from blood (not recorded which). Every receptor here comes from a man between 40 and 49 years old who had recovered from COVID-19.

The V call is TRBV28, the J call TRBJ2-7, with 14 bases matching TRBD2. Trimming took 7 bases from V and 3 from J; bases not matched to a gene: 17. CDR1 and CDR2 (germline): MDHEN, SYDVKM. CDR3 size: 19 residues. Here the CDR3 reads CASKNPGLAGALRFYEQYF. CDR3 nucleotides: TGTGCCAGCAAGAATCCGGGACTAGCGGGAGCCCTAAGGTTCTACGAGCAGTACTTC.

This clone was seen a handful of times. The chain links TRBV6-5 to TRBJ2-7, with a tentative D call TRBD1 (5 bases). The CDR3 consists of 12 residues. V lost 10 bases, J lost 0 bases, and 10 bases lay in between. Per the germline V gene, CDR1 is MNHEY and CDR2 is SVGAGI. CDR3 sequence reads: CATQGSSYEQYF. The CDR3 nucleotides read TGTGCCACCCAGGGCTCCTCCTACGAGCAGTACTTC.

CDR3 residues: CATSIEGSYGYTF. The CDR3 nucleotides read TGTGCCACATCTATAGAGGGCAGCTATGGCTACACCTTC. The chain uses TRBV6-6 and TRBJ1-2; no reliable D call. This CDR3 spans 13 amino acids. The V gene's germline CDR1 is MNHNY and CDR2 SVGAGI (reference sequence). The germline V and J ends were trimmed by 10 bases and 4 bases, with 16 bases remaining between them.

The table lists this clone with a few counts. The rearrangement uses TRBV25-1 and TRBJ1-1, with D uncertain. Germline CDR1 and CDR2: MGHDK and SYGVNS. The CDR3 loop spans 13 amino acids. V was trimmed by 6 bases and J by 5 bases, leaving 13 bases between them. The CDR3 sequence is CASRGGAGTEAFF. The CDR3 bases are TGTGCCAGCAGGGGAGGCGCCGGAACTGAAGCTTTCTTT.

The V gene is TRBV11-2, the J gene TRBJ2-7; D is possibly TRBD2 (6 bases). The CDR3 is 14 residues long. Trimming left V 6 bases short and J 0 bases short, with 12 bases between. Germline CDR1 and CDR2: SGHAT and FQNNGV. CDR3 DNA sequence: TGTGCCAGCAGACAAGACGGGAGCTCCTACGAGCAGTACTTC. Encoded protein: CASRQDGSSYEQYF.

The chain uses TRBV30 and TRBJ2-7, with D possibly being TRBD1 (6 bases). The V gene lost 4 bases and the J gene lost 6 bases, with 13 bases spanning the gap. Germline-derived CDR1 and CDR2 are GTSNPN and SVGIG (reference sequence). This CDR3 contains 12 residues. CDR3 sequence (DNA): TGTGCCTGGAAGGATTCAGGGGTCGAGCAGTACTTC. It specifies CAWKDSGVEQYF.

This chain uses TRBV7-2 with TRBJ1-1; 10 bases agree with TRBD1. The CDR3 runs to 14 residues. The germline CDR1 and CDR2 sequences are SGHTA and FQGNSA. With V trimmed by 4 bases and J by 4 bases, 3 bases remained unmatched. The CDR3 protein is CASSSGQGITEAFF. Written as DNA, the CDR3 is TGTGCCAGCAGCTCGGGACAGGGGATCACTGAAGCTTTCTTT.

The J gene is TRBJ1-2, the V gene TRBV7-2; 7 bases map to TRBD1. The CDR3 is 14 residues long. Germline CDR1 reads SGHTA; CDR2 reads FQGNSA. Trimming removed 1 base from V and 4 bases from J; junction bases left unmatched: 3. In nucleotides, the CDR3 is TGTGCCAGCAGCTTAGGGACAGGACTCTATGGCTACACCTTC. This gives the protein CASSLGTGLYGYTF.

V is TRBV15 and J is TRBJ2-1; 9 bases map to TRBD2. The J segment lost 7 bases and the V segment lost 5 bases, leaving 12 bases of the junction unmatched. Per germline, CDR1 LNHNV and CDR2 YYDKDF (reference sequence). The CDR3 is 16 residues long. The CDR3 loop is CATSGDGASGKNEQFF. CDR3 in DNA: TGTGCCACCAGCGGGGACGGTGCTAGCGGGAAGAATGAGCAGTTCTTC.

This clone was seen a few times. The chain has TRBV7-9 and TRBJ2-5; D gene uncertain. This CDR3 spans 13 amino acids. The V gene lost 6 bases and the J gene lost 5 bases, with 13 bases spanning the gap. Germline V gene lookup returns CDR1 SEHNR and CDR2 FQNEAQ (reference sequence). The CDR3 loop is CASRLPSRETQYF. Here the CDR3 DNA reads TGTGCCAGCAGACTGCCGTCTAGGGAGACCCAGTACTTC.

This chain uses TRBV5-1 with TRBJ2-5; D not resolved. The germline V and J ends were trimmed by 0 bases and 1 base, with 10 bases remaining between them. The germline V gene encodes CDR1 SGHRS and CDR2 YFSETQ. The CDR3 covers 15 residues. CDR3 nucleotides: TGCGCCAGCAGCTTGGATGTGGCAGGCCAAGAGACCCAGTACTTC. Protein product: CASSLDVAGQETQYF.

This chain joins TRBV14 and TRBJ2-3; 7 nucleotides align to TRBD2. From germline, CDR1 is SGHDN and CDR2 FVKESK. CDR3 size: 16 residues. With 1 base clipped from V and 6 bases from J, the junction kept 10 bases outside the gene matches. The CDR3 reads CASSQGHRLASDTQYF. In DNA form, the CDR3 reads TGTGCCAGCAGCCAAGGACATCGACTAGCTTCGGATACGCAGTATTTT.

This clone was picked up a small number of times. The CDR3 region has the DNA TGTGCCATCAGGAAGACTAGCGGGGACAATGAGCAGTTCTTC. Residues: CAIRKTSGDNEQFF. This rearrangement joins TRBV10-3 to TRBJ2-1; 11 bases fit TRBD2. Losses at the gene ends were 6 bases for V and 5 bases for J; bases not matched to a gene: 3. CDR3 length: 14 residues. Germline loops: CDR1 ENHRY, CDR2 SYGVKD.

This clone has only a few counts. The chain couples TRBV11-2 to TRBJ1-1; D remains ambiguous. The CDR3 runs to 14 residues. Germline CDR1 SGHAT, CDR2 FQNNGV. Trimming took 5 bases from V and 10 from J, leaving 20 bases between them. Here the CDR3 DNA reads TGTGCCAGCAGCCAGGTGCTGTCCGGTCCCTCAGCTTTCTTT. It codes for CASSQVLSGPSAFF.

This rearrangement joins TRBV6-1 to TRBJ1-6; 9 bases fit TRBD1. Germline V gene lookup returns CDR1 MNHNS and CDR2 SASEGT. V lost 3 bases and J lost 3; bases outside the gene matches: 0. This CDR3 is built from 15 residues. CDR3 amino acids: CASSEDRGYNSPLHF. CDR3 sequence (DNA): TGTGCCAGCAGTGAGGACAGGGGCTATAATTCACCCCTCCACTTT.